The 7 T cell receptor beta chains below all came from one sample that was sequenced in a study of T cells after yellow fever vaccination. TCRdb passed the 5' RACE reads through MiXCR, listing each CDR3 protein once. The sample consists of around 310,000 distinct CDR3 sequences, roughly 4% of them appearing once. Sequenced here: PBMCs, sampled on the day of the yellow fever booster vaccination. The receptors were gathered from a man aged 18 to 35 who received the YFV17D yellow fever vaccine.

This rearrangement joins TRBV27 to TRBJ1-2, with D tentatively TRBD1 (5 bases). Per the germline V gene, CDR1 is MNHEY and CDR2 is SMNVEV (reference sequence). With 6 bases removed from V and 4 bases from J, the gap between germline ends came to 12 bases. The CDR3 covers 13 residues. CDR3 nucleotide sequence: TGTGCCAGCAGGGGGCCTACGGGCTATGGCTACACCTTC. This sequence encodes CASRGPTGYGYTF.

This clonotype was recorded at least ten times. CDR3 in amino acids: CASSSGGESRETQYF. The CDR3 bases are TGTGCCAGCAGCTCGGGGGGAGAATCCCGAGAGACCCAGTACTTC. The chain employs TRBV5-4 and TRBJ2-5; 7 nucleotides line up with TRBD2. The CDR3 has 15 residues. V trimming: 3 bases; J trimming: 4 bases; junction bases outside the gene matches: 9. Germline lookup yields CDR1 SGHNT and CDR2 YYREEE (reference sequence).

This clonotype has at least ten counts. The chain links TRBV29-1 to TRBJ2-5; D remains unclear. Trimming pared 4 bases from V and 1 base from J, leaving 10 bases between. Germline V gene lookup returns CDR1 SQVTM and CDR2 ANQGSEA. There are 13 residues in the CDR3. The CDR3 DNA is TGCAGCGTTGCGCGCCAGTTCCAAGAGACCCAGTACTTC. The encoded protein is CSVARQFQETQYF.

Only a few counts were recorded for this clonotype. This sequence joins TRBV19 and TRBJ2-1; 9 bases map to TRBD1. CDR1 LNHDA and CDR2 SQIVND come from the germline V gene (reference sequence). The length of the CDR3 is 15 residues. J gave up 10 bases and V 5 bases, and 12 bases lay outside the gene matches. In DNA, the CDR3 is TGTGCCAGTAGTTCTGGGACAGGGTCCCGGGGGGAGCAGTTCTTC. It yields the protein CASSSGTGSRGEQFF.

The chain employs TRBV7-9 and TRBJ2-7; 7 bases are a match to TRBD1. V gave up 5 bases and J gave up 2 bases; unmatched junction bases: 3. This CDR3 is built from 13 residues. Looked up from germline, CDR1 is SEHNR and CDR2 is FQNEAQ (reference sequence). The CDR3, as DNA: TGTGCCAGCAGCGGGGACAGTCCCTACGAGCAGTACTTC. Encoded protein: CASSGDSPYEQYF.

This clonotype appeared a few times. The chain carries TRBV4-3 and TRBJ2-1, with 9 bases that match TRBD2. The CDR3 sequence is 16 residues long. V trimming: 0 bases; J trimming: 4 bases; junction bases outside the gene matches: 4. Per the germline V gene, CDR1 is LGHNA and CDR2 is YSLEER. The CDR3 bases are TGCGCCAGCAGCCAAGATGTCCTAGCGGGATACAATGAGCAGTTCTTC. It codes for CASSQDVLAGYNEQFF.

This clonotype was observed many times. The CDR3 region has the DNA TGTGCCAGCAGTAACCTCGGACTAGCCGGGAGGGGGACCCAGTACTTC. It yields the protein CASSNLGLAGRGTQYF. V and J are TRBV6-2 or TRBV6-3 and TRBJ2-5; TRBD2 matches 8 bases. This CDR3 has 16 amino acids. The junction had 15 bases not matched to a gene; V was cut back by 5 bases and J by 7 bases. In germline, CDR1 is MNHEY, CDR2 SVGEGT.